This T cell receptor beta chain came from a study of blood T cell repertoires in COVID-19. This clone was seen once. The trim removed 2 bases at V and 4 bases at J, leaving 9 bases unmatched. The CDR3 has 16 amino acids. Germline CDR1 and CDR2: MNHEY and SVGEGT. The protocol was immunoSEQ multiplex PCR, while the TCRdb copy is restricted to in-frame clones and leaves out a portion. The table lists around 150,000 clones, more than 70% of them singletons, with roughly a tenth in the top ten. The chain uses TRBV6-2 or TRBV6-3 and TRBJ2-5, with 8 bases identical to TRBD1. The sequence came from a middle-aged man with active or convalescent COVID-19. The sequenced sample consisted of peripheral blood. CDR3 DNA sequence: TGTGCCAGCAGTTACCCGCGGACAGGGAATAGAGAGACCCAGTACTTC. This translates into CASSYPRTGNRETQYF.